These T cell receptor beta chains were read from a single sample in a study of cytomegalovirus exposure and HLA in healthy donors. Measured with immunoSEQ multiplex PCR; TCRdb has only the in-frame clones, and not every one. The table includes roughly 160,000 clones, about 82% detected once. The sequenced material came from PBMCs. All receptors derive from a woman between 45 and 60 years old in good health and CMV-seropositive. The CDR3 runs from the conserved cysteine through the conserved F or W. The order of the fields is V gene, clone size, J gene, D gene, CDR3 protein, CDR3 DNA. A D gene is named only where the DNA matches it firmly. Expanded clones get a size class; other rows say once, few or many, or leave the size out.

>TRBV7-9|NA|TRBJ2-7|TRBD1
CASSLAQGVYEQYF
TGTGCCAGCAGCTTAGCACAGGGGGTCTACGAGCAGTACTTC
>TRBV7-9|NA|TRBJ1-4|NA
CSSSFTGLNEKLFF
TGTTCCAGCAGTTTCACAGGGCTGAATGAAAAACTGTTTTTT
>TRBV7-2|NA|TRBJ2-7|NA
CASSQGAYEQYF
TGTGCCAGCAGTCAAGGGGCCTACGAGCAGTACTTC
>TRBV29-1|few|TRBJ1-1|TRBD1
CSGRTGANTEAFF
TGCAGCGGAAGGACAGGGGCGAACACTGAAGCTTTCTTT
>TRBV28|few|TRBJ2-7|TRBD2
CASSLTSGAPYEQYF
TGTGCCAGCAGTTTAACTAGCGGGGCTCCCTACGAGCAGTACTTC
>TRBV5-1|NA|TRBJ2-7|TRBD1
CASSSMAGTAYEQYF
TGCGCCAGCAGCTCCATGGCCGGGACAGCATACGAGCAGTACTTC
>TRBV6-5|NA|TRBJ1-1|TRBD1
CASSLYRGTEAFF
TGTGCCAGCAGTTTATACAGGGGCACTGAAGCTTTCTTT
>TRBV4-2|NA|TRBJ2-2|TRBD2
CASSRGLGGNTGELFF
TGTGCCAGCAGTAGGGGACTAGGAGGTAACACCGGGGAGCTGTTTTTT
>TRBV4-3|NA|TRBJ2-7|TRBD2
CASSQEGPGGPLHEQYF
TGCGCCAGCAGCCAAGAAGGTCCGGGAGGGCCCCTCCACGAGCAGTACTTC
>TRBV23-1|NA|TRBJ2-7|NA
CASSRLNRSSYEQYF
TGCGCCAGCAGCCGTTTGAACAGGAGCTCCTACGAGCAGTACTTC
>TRBV7-2|NA|TRBJ1-3|TRBD1
CASSSKGASGNTIYF
TGTGCCAGCAGCTCGAAGGGGGCGAGTGGAAACACCATATATTTT
>TRBV5-6|NA|TRBJ1-1|TRBD1
CASSSRDRETEAFF
TGTGCCAGCAGCTCCCGGGACAGAGAAACTGAAGCTTTCTTT
>TRBV19|NA|TRBJ2-2|TRBD2
CASIDPEGGLAGEYTGELFF
TGTGCCAGTATCGACCCCGAGGGGGGACTAGCGGGGGAGTATACCGGGGAGCTGTTTTTT
>TRBV7-9|NA|TRBJ1-1|TRBD1
CASSPTGGNTEAFF
TGTGCCAGCAGCCCCACAGGGGGGAACACTGAAGCTTTCTTT
>TRBV19|NA|TRBJ2-7|NA
CASSIQGGVHEQYF
TGTGCCAGTAGTATACAGGGCGGTGTCCACGAGCAGTACTTC
>TRBV21-1|once|TRBJ1-5|NA
CASSKSDVYNQPQHF
TGTGCCAGCAGCAAAAGCGATGTTTACAATCAGCCCCAGCATTTT
>TRBV4-1|NA|TRBJ1-1|NA
CASSQPHGNTEAFF
TGCGCCAGCAGCCAACCACATGGGAACACTGAAGCTTTCTTT
>TRBV7-9|NA|TRBJ1-1|NA
CASSFWRASNTEAFF
TGTGCCAGCAGCTTTTGGCGGGCTTCGAACACTGAAGCTTTCTTT
>TRBV6-5|NA|TRBJ1-1|NA
CASSPPLVTEAFF
TGTGCCAGCAGTCCACCGTTAGTCACTGAAGCTTTCTTT
>TRBV19|NA|TRBJ1-4|NA
CASTDSVGYEKLFF
TGTGCCAGCACAGACAGTGTGGGGTATGAAAAACTGTTTTTT
>TRBV29-1|NA|TRBJ1-1|NA
CSGAGWDTEAFF
TGCAGCGGGGCGGGTTGGGACACTGAAGCTTTCTTT
>TRBV7-8|few|TRBJ1-1|NA
CASSLVGSSNTEAFF
TGTGCCAGCAGCTTAGTTGGCTCTTCAAACACTGAAGCTTTCTTT
>TRBV6-5|NA|TRBJ1-5|NA
CASSWGGGAAQHF
TGTGCCAGCAGTTGGGGTGGGGGCGCGGCCCAGCATTTT
>TRBV6-5|NA|TRBJ1-2|NA
CASRRTAVNGYTF
TGTGCCAGCAGACGTACAGCAGTTAATGGCTACACCTTC
>TRBV4-3|few|TRBJ1-1|NA
CASSQRGLGTEAFF
TGCGCCAGCAGCCAAAGGGGCTTGGGCACTGAAGCTTTCTTT
>TRBV18|few|TRBJ2-3|TRBD2
CASSTGLAGRDTQYF
TGTGCCAGCTCTACGGGACTAGCGGGGCGTGATACGCAGTATTTT
>TRBV19|NA|TRBJ1-2|TRBD1
CASSKGQVTGYTF
TGTGCCAGTAGTAAAGGACAGGTAACTGGCTACACCTTC
>TRBV9|NA|TRBJ2-7|TRBD1
CASSVGQTYEQYF
TGTGCCAGCAGCGTGGGACAGACCTACGAGCAGTACTTC
>TRBV7-2|few|TRBJ2-3|NA
CASSLRGGDTQYF
TGTGCCAGCAGCTTGAGAGGAGGAGATACGCAGTATTTT
>TRBV28|NA|TRBJ2-2|NA
CASSPNGDKNTGELFF
TGTGCCAGCAGTCCAAATGGGGACAAGAACACCGGGGAGCTGTTTTTT
>TRBV7-2|NA|TRBJ2-7|NA
CASSLSGGLEQYF
TGTGCCAGCAGCTTATCCGGCGGACTCGAGCAGTACTTC
>TRBV28|NA|TRBJ1-6|NA
CASSLPLTRAGSPLHF
TGTGCCAGCAGTTTACCCCTTACACGGGCGGGATCACCCCTCCACTTT
>TRBV7-2|NA|TRBJ2-3|TRBD2
CASSLRAGGRSPDTQYF
TGTGCCAGCAGCTTAAGAGCGGGGGGGCGTTCCCCAGATACGCAGTATTTT
>TRBV19|NA|TRBJ1-5|TRBD1
CASKPGQGAVQPQHF
TGTGCCAGTAAACCGGGACAGGGGGCGGTTCAGCCCCAGCATTTT
>TRBV5-1|NA|TRBJ2-2|NA
CASSLVAGVGTGELFF
TGCGCCAGCAGCTTGGTGGCAGGGGTTGGCACCGGGGAGCTGTTTTTT
>TRBV19|NA|TRBJ1-5|NA
CASSKGGDGQPQHF
TGTGCCAGTAGTAAGGGGGGGGACGGTCAGCCCCAGCATTTT
>TRBV6-4|NA|TRBJ2-7|NA
CASSDLLQVPTYEQYF
TGTGCCAGCAGTGACTTACTTCAGGTACCTACTTACGAGCAGTACTTC
>TRBV19|NA|TRBJ2-2|NA
CASSLSTGELFF
TGTGCCAGTTCTCTTAGCACCGGGGAGCTGTTTTTT
>TRBV5-4|NA|TRBJ2-1|TRBD2
CASSLGLAVRNEQFF
TGTGCCAGCAGCTTGGGACTAGCGGTTCGCAATGAGCAGTTCTTC
>TRBV5-4|NA|TRBJ2-7|NA
CASSSPPATREQYF
TGTGCCAGCAGCTCGCCCCCGGCTACGAGGGAGCAGTACTTC
>TRBV7-6|NA|TRBJ2-7|NA
CASSLVTGEGYEQYF
TGTGCCAGCAGCTTAGTGACAGGAGAAGGGTACGAGCAGTACTTC
>TRBV18|NA|TRBJ2-7|TRBD1
CASSRTGQGYEQYF
TGTGCCAGCTCACGAACGGGACAGGGGTACGAGCAGTACTTC
>TRBV9|NA|TRBJ1-1|NA
CASRPGSAEAFF
TGTGCCAGCAGACCGGGATCTGCTGAAGCTTTCTTT
>TRBV4-3|NA|TRBJ1-5|TRBD1
CASSQGFRDRRYSNQPQHF
TGCGCCAGCAGCCAGGGCTTCCGGGACAGAAGATATAGCAATCAGCCCCAGCATTTT
>TRBV6-5|NA|TRBJ2-2|TRBD2
CASTPGGGYTGELFF
TGTGCCAGCACCCCTGGCGGGGGGTACACCGGGGAGCTGTTTTTT
>TRBV7-8|once|TRBJ1-5|NA
CASSLAEERPQHF
TGTGCCAGCAGCTTAGCGGAGGAGCGGCCCCAGCATTTT
>TRBV30|NA|TRBJ1-5|NA
CASGDWGLDQPQHF
TGTGCCTCGGGGGATTGGGGGTTGGATCAGCCCCAGCATTTT
>TRBV27|NA|TRBJ1-5|TRBD1
CASSPNLQGALSNQPQHF
TGTGCCAGCAGTCCGAACCTACAGGGGGCGCTAAGCAATCAGCCCCAGCATTTT
>TRBV14|NA|TRBJ1-1|NA
CASSQPGVYTEAFF
TGTGCCAGCAGCCAACCCGGGGTTTACACTGAAGCTTTCTTT